The rows below give T cell receptor beta chains drawn from one sample of a study of a mutant IDH1 vaccine in newly diagnosed glioma. No antigen is known for these receptors. The protocol was immunoSEQ multiplex PCR, while the TCRdb copy is restricted to in-frame clones and leaves out a portion. The sample has 55,000 to 65,000 clones; under 90% are singletons. This material consisted of PBMCs, taken from a glioma patient whose treatment included an IDH1 peptide vaccine. The receptor source for this set is a man younger than 45 with glioma. Each CDR3 is given with its conserved first and last residue.

TRBJ2-7 | TRBV18 | CASSPSGRDEQYF
TRBJ2-2 | TRBV6-4 | CASSEGTGDTGELFF
TRBJ2-3 | TRBV5-1 | CASSLGLAGADTQYF
TRBJ2-2 | TRBV19 | CASSLGVGEPVGTGELFF
TRBJ2-1 | TRBV5-1 | CASSLGTPLAFEFF
TRBJ2-7 | TRBV2 | CASSRSGDEQYF
TRBJ2-7 | TRBV28 | CASSPYRGKSYEQYF
TRBJ1-1 | TRBV27 | CASSWGAAAEAFF
TRBJ2-7 | TRBV19 | CASSRTGGIAETGQYF
TRBJ1-2 | TRBV7-9 | CASSLEGRAGGYTF
TRBJ1-1 | TRBV4-3 | CASSQDRNTEAFF
TRBJ1-1 | TRBV2 | CASRANREGAFF
TRBJ1-2 | TRBV4-1 | CASSHPDTNYGYTF
TRBJ2-7 | TRBV19 | CASSTNPGQGVYEQYF
TRBJ1-2 | TRBV5-6 | CASSLGGARGYTF
TRBJ1-3 | TRBV6-5 | CASSQGEVGNTIYF
TRBJ1-3 | TRBV5-1 | CASSQDRGQGNTIYF
TRBJ2-1 | TRBV6-1 | CASHFSGLGEQFF
TRBJ2-1 | TRBV7-9 | CASPASGSRNEQFF
TRBJ1-6 | TRBV4-1 | CASSQDLGSPLHF
TRBJ2-4 | TRBV2 | CASSETVASKNIQYF
TRBJ1-6 | TRBV19 | CASSPGVNSPLHF
TRBJ1-1 | TRBV9 | CASSVRTGNTEAFF